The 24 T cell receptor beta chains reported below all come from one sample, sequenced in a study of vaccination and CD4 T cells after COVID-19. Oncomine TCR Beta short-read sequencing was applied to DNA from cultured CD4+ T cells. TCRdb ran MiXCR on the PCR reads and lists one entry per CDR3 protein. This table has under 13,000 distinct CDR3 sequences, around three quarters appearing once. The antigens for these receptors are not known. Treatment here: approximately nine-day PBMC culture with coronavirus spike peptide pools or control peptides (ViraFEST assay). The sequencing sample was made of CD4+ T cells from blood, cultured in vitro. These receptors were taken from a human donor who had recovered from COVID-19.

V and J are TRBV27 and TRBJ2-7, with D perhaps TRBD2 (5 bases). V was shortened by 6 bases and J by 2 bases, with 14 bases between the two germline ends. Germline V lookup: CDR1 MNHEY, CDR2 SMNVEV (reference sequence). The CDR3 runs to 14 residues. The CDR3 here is CASSLRWGAYEQYF. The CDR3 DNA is TGTGCCAGCAGCCTGCGATGGGGAGCCTACGAGCAGTACTTC.

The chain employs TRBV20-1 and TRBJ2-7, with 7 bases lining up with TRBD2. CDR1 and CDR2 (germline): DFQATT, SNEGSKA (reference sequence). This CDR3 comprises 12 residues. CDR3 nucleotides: TGCAGGGCAACCGGGACTACCTACGAGCAGTACTTC. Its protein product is CRATGTTYEQYF.

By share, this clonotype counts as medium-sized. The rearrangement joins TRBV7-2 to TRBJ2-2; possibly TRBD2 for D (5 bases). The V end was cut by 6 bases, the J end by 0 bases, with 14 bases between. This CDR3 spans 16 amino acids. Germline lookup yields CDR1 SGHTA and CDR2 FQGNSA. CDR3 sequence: CASSPGGHANTGELFF. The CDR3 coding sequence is TGTGCCAGCAGTCCAGGAGGCCACGCGAACACCGGGGAGCTGTTTTTT.

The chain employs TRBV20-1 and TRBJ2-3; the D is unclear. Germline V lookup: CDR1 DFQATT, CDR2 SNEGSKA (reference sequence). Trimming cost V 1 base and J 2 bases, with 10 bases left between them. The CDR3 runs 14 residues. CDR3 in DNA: TGCAGTGCTAGAGTACCTCGGTCCACAGATACGCAGTATTTT. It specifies CSARVPRSTDTQYF.

The CDR3 nucleotides read TGTGCCACCAGCAGCCCCGCAGGGTACGGCACCGGGGAGCTGTTTTTT. Protein: CATSSPAGYGTGELFF. The chain recombines TRBV15 with TRBJ2-2, with a weak D call TRBD1 (5 bases). Germline CDR1 LNHNV, CDR2 YYDKDF (reference sequence). V was shortened by 3 bases and J by 4 bases, with 15 bases between the two germline ends. The CDR3 spans 16 residues.

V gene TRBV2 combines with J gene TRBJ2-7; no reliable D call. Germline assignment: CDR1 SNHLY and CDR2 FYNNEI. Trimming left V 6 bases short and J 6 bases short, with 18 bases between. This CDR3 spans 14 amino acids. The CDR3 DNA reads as TGTGCCAGCAGGCCGGCGACCTCTCTCGGCGAGCAGTACTTC. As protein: CASRPATSLGEQYF.

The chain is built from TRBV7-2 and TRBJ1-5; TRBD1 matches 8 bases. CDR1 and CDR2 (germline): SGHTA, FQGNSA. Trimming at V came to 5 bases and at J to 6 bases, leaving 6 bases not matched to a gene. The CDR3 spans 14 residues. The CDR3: CASSPQTGVQPQHF. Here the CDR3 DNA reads TGTGCCAGCAGCCCCCAGACAGGGGTTCAGCCCCAGCATTTT.

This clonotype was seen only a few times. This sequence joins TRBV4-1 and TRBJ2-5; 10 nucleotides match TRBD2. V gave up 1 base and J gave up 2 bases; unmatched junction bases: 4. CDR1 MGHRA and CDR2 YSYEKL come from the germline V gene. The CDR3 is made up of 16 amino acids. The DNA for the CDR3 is TGCGCCAGCAGCCAAGGGACTAGCGGAGGACAAGAGACCCAGTACTTC. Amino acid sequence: CASSQGTSGGQETQYF.

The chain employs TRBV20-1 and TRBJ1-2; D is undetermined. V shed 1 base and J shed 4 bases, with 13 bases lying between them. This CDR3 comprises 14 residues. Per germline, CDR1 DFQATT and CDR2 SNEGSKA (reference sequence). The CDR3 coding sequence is TGCAGTGCTAGAGTTGGTACTTCCGGCTATGGCTACACCTTC. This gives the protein CSARVGTSGYGYTF.

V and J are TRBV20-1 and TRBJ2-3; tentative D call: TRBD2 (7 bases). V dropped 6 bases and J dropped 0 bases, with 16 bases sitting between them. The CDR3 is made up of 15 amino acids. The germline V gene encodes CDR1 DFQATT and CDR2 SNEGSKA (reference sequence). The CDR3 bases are TGCAGTGCAACTTATGGGGGGGCAAGCACAGATACGCAGTATTTT. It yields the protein CSATYGGASTDTQYF.

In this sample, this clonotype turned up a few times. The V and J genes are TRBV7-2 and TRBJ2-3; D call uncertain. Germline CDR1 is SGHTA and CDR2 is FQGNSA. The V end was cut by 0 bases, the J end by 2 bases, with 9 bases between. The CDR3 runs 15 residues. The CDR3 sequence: CASSLALLNTDTQYF. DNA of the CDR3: TGTGCCAGCAGCTTAGCTCTACTGAACACAGATACGCAGTATTTT.

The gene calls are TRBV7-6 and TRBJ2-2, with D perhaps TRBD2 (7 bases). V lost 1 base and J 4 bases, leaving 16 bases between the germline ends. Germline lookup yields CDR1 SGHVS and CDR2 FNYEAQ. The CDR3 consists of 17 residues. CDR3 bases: TGTGCCAGCAGCTTAGGCCGCCACGGGGGGCTCACCGGGGAGCTGTTTTTT. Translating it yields CASSLGRHGGLTGELFF.

CDR3 sequence: CSARDWANQETQYF. The CDR3 DNA follows: TGCAGTGCTAGAGATTGGGCTAACCAAGAGACCCAGTACTTC. The chain recombines TRBV20-1 with TRBJ2-5; D gene uncertain. Trimming stripped 0 bases from V and 0 bases from J, with 8 bases between. CDR1 and CDR2 (germline): DFQATT, SNEGSKA (reference sequence). This CDR3 spans 14 amino acids.

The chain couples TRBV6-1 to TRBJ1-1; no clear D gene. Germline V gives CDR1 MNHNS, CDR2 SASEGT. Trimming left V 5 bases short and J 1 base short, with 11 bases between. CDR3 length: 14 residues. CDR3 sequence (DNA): TGTGCCAGCAGTCCCCGGAAGGGGAACACTGAAGCTTTCTTT. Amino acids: CASSPRKGNTEAFF.

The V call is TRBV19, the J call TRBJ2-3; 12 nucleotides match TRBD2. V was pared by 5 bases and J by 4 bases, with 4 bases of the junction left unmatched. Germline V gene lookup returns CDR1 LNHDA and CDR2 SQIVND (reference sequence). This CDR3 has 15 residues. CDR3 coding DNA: TGTGCCAGTAGTGCACTAGCGGGAGGCGCAGATACGCAGTATTTT. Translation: CASSALAGGADTQYF.

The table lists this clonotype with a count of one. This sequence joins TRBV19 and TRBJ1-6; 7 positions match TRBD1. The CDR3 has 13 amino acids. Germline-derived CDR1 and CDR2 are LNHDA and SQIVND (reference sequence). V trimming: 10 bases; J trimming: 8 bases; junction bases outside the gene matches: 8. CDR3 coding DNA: TGTGCCACTAAAGGGGACAGTCATTCACCCCTCCACTTT. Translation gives CATKGDSHSPLHF.

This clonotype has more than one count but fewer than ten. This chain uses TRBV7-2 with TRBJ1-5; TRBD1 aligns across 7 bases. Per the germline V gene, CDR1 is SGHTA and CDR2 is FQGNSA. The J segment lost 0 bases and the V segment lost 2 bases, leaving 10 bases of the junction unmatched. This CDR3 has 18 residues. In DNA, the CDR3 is TGTGCCAGCAGCTTAATCGGACAGGCTACTTATAGCAATCAGCCCCAGCATTTT. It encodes CASSLIGQATYSNQPQHF. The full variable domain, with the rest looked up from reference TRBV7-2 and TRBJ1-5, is GAGVSQSPSNKVTEKGKDVELRCDPISGHTALYWYRQSLGQGLEFLIYFQGNSAPDKSGLPSDRFSAERTGGSVSTLTIQRTQQEDSAVYLCASSLIGQATYSNQPQHFGDGTRLSIL.

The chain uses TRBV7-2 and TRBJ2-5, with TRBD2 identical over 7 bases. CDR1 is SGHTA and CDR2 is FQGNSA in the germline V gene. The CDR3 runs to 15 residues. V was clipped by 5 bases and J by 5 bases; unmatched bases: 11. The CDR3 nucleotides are TGTGCCAGCAGCGGGCAGGGTAGGGGAGGGGAGACCCAGTACTTC. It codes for CASSGQGRGGETQYF.

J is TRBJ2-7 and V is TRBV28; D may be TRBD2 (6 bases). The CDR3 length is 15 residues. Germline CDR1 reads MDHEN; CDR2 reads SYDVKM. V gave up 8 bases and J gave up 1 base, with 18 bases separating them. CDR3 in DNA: TGTGCCAGCCTCTCCGGAGGGGTTGGGTCCTACGAGCAGTACTTC. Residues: CASLSGGVGSYEQYF. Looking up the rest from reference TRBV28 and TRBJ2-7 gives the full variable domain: DVKVTQSSRYLVKRTGEKVFLECVQDMDHENMFWYRQDPGLGLRLIYFSYDVKMKEKGDIPEGYSVSREKKERFSLILESASTNQTSMYLCASLSGGVGSYEQYFGPGTRLTVT.

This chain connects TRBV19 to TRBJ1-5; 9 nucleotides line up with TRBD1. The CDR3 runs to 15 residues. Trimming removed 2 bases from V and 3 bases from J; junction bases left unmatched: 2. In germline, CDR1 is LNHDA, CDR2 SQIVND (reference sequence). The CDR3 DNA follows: TGTGCCAGTAGTATATGGGACAGGGACAATCAGCCCCAGCATTTT. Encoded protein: CASSIWDRDNQPQHF.

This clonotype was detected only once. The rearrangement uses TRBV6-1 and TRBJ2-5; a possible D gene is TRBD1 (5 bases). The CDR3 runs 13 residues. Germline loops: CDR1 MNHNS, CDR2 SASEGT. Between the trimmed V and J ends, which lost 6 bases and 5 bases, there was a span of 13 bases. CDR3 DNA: TGTGCCAGCAGAAGACAGTCCGGTGAGACCCAGTACTTC. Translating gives CASRRQSGETQYF.

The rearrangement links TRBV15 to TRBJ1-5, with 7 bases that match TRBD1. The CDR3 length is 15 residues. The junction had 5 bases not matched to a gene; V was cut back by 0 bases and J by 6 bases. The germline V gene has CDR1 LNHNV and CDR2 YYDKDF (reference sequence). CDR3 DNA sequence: TGTGCCACCAGCAGAGACACAGGGGTTATTCAGCCCCAGCATTTT. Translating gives CATSRDTGVIQPQHF.

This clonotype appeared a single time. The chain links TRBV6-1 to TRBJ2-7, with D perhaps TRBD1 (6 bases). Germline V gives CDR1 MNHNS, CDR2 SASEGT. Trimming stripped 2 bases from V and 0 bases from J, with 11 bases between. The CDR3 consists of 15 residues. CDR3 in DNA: TGTGCCAGCAGTGAATATCTACAGGGCTCCTACGAGCAGTACTTC. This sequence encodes CASSEYLQGSYEQYF.

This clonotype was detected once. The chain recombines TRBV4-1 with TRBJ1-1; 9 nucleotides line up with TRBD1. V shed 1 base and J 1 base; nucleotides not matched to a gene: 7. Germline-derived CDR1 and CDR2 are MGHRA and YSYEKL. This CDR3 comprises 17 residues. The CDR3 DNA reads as TGCGCCAGCAGCCAAGGAAGGCGACAGGGGGGGAACACTGAAGCTTTCTTT. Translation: CASSQGRRQGGNTEAFF.